This T cell receptor beta chain was captured in a study of shared clonotypes between healthy human individuals. Overall study findings and caveats: When compared with the clonotypes that were shared by all four sorted-subset donors, the non-shared clonotypes turned out to have lower generation probabilities.

Germline values: CDR1 LNHNV, CDR2 YYDKDF (reference sequence). The CDR3 has 16 residues. V dropped 0 bases and J dropped 4; count of bases not matched to a gene: 7. Every subset's genomic DNA went evenly onto several immunoSEQ plates. TCRdb keeps only in-frame clones here, not all; method: immunoSEQ multiplex PCR. The table records approximately 500,000 clones, 90% to 96% of them present only once. About this clone itself: What it binds is not known.

The clonotype originates from a woman in her 30s in good health. This chain uses TRBV15 with TRBJ2-5; 8 positions agree with TRBD1. Specimen: naive CD4+ T cells sorted from blood. Subset described: CD45RA+ positively selected. The CDR3 reads CATSRDRYRGRETQYF. The DNA for the CDR3 is TGTGCCACCAGCAGAGATCGGTACAGGGGGAGAGAGACCCAGTACTTC.